A selection of T cell receptor beta chains follows, all from one sample in a study of T cells in Graves' hyperthyroidism and ophthalmopathy. TCRdb reanalysed the multiplex PCR reads using MiXCR and keeps one entry per CDR3 protein. Of 500,000 to 650,000 distinct CDR3 sequences listed, 14% were seen once; the top ten hold around 13%. The sample comprised blood. The receptor set was obtained from a woman in her forties or fifties with Graves' ophthalmopathy. The CDR3 runs from the conserved cysteine through the conserved F or W. Fields, in order: V gene, J gene, clone size, D gene, CDR3 protein, CDR3 DNA. The D gene is left open where the match is weak. The listing skips clone size in some rows; elsewhere it reads once, few, many or a size class.

TRBV19	TRBJ2-7	.	.	CASRPGIWGEQYF	TGTGCCAGTAGGCCAGGGATTTGGGGCGAGCAGTACTTC
TRBV5-1	TRBJ1-4	many	.	CASSQGDRFNEKLFF	TGCGCCAGCAGCCAGGGCGACAGGTTTAATGAAAAACTGTTTTTT
TRBV6-1	TRBJ1-5	few	TRBD1	CASRWDRARNQPQHF	TGTGCCAGCAGGTGGGACAGGGCTAGAAATCAGCCCCAGCATTTT
TRBV18	TRBJ1-3	many	.	CATNQGNSGNTIYF	TGTGCCACCAACCAAGGAAACTCTGGAAACACCATATATTTT
TRBV20-1	TRBJ2-5	many	TRBD2	CSAIAGGAAETQYF	TGCAGTGCTATAGCGGGAGGGGCCGCAGAGACCCAGTACTTC
TRBV7-9	TRBJ2-3	many	.	CASSLWSDTQYF	TGTGCCAGCAGCTTATGGTCCGATACGCAGTATTTT
TRBV14	TRBJ2-7	.	.	CASSQGHTYGQYF	TGTGCCAGCAGCCAAGGACATACCTACGGGCAGTACTTC
TRBV3-1	TRBJ2-2	many	TRBD2	CASSRTGGPGAGELFF	TGTGCCAGCAGCCGGACGGGAGGGCCAGGCGCCGGGGAGCTGTTTTTT
TRBV28	TRBJ1-1	many	.	CASSPRAGISTEAFF	TGTGCCAGCAGTCCGAGAGCGGGGATAAGCACTGAAGCTTTCTTT
TRBV2	TRBJ2-5	many	.	CASSDQGRETQYF	TGTGCCAGCAGCGACCAGGGACGAGAGACCCAGTACTTC
TRBV7-9	TRBJ1-2	.	.	CASSFRPGYGYTF	TGTGCCAGCAGCTTCCGACCCGGTTATGGCTACACCTTC
TRBV6-2/TRBV6-3	TRBJ2-1	few	TRBD2	CASSYSTSAEQFF	TGTGCCAGCAGTTACTCGACTAGCGCTGAGCAGTTCTTC
TRBV3-1	TRBJ2-1	many	.	CASSQKAAGRYLQFF	TGTGCCAGCAGCCAAAAGGCGGCCGGGCGTTACCTGCAGTTCTTC
TRBV20-1	TRBJ2-1	many	.	CSARVLAAYNEQFF	TGCAGTGCTAGAGTGTTAGCGGCCTACAATGAGCAGTTCTTC
TRBV7-9	TRBJ1-5	.	.	CASSEGGPGLGQPQHF	TGTGCCAGCAGTGAAGGGGGTCCGGGTTTAGGACAGCCCCAGCATTTT
TRBV20-1	TRBJ1-4	many	.	CSARPITRRTNEKLFF	TGCAGTGCTAGACCAATCACACGGAGGACTAATGAAAAACTGTTTTTT
TRBV2	TRBJ1-6	many	.	CASSEESPGDSPLHF	TGTGCCAGCAGTGAAGAAAGTCCAGGGGATTCACCCCTCCACTTT
TRBV15	TRBJ2-1	few	TRBD2	CATGRGLESNEQFF	TGTGCCACCGGGCGGGGGTTAGAATCCAATGAGCAGTTCTTC
TRBV12-3/TRBV12-4	TRBJ1-3	many	TRBD1	CASSFRQGAGNTIYF	TGTGCCAGCAGTTTCCGACAGGGGGCTGGAAACACCATATATTTT
TRBV6-1	TRBJ2-5	many	.	CASTPLRVRETQYF	TGTGCCAGCACCCCCTTGCGGGTTCGGGAGACCCAGTACTTC
TRBV5-1	TRBJ1-6	few	.	CASSLGGRVSYNSPLHF	TGCGCCAGCAGCTTGGGGGGCCGGGTCTCCTATAATTCACCCCTCCACTTT
TRBV6-2/TRBV6-3	TRBJ2-6	.	.	CASSSSYSGANVLTF	TGTGCCAGCAGTTCTTCCTACTCTGGGGCCAACGTCCTGACTTTC
TRBV4-3	TRBJ1-6	few	.	CASSHKTVHSPLHF	TGCGCCAGCAGCCATAAGACAGTACATTCACCCCTCCACTTT